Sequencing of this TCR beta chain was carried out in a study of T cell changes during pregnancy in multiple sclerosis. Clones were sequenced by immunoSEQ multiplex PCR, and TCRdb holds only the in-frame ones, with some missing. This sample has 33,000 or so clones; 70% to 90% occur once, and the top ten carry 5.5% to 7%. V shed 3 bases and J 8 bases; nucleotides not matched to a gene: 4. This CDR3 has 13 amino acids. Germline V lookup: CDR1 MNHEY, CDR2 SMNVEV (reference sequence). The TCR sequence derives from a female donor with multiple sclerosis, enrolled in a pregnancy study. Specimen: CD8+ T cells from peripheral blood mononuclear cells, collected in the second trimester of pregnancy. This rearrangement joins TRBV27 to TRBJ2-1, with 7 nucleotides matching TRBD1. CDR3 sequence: CASSFPGGDEQFF. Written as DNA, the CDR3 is TGTGCCAGCAGTTTTCCAGGGGGAGATGAGCAGTTCTTC.